A selection of T cell receptor beta chains follows, all from one sample in a study of OX40 agonist ivuxolimab in advanced cancers. Libraries were prepared by immunoSEQ multiplex PCR; TCRdb keeps only in-frame clonotypes and omits some of them. The table shows under 20,000 clones, with more than 65% occurring only once. Sequences were derived from CD4+ or CD8+ T cells sorted from blood, sampled in a trial of the OX40 agonist ivuxolimab. These receptors came from an adult with an advanced solid tumor such as melanoma, head and neck, liver or kidney cancer. Each CDR3 is given without its conserved first and last residue.

V | CDR3
TRBV19 | ASSTQLSSYNEQF
TRBV25-1 | ASKGDTQY
TRBV12-5 | ASGLEGANVLT
TRBV6-1 | ASRFPGQGNEKLF
TRBV14 | ASRRTGWDEKLF
TRBV19 | ASSMGQQPQH
TRBV11-3 | ASSLDANTEAF
TRBV4-1 | ASSQGRFNYEQY
TRBV7-8 | ASAPYPPALAGRLTSTDTQY
TRBV7-2 | ASSSAWAAGNTIY
TRBV20-1 | SASRGYEQY
TRBV19 | ASSSRGSSYNEQF
TRBV7-6 | ASSLEDRGSYEQY
TRBV14 | ASSLEGTGANVLT
TRBV5-5 | ASSFVRSGSYNEQF
TRBV4-3 | ASSPSTKPDYGYT
TRBV5-6 | ASSSPTGASGANVLT
TRBV15 | ATSRDRSSGSTSDTQY
TRBV7-3 | ASSQDLGNTIY
TRBV4-1 | ASSQGPGQGYNEQF
TRBV10-3 | AIRGTSGSSSYNEQF
TRBV7-6 | ASSTLGTSGRARTDTQY
TRBV13 | ASSRRGGGTQY
TRBV4-3 | ASSQEGQGGYT
TRBV29-1 | SVLDRVDYGYT
TRBV9 | ASSEGGTANEKLF
TRBV5-1 | ASSLDAGTHEQY
TRBV7-2 | ASSLVSTGHNEQF
TRBV4-1 | ASSQGLDTDTQY
TRBV28 | ASIGGQGIQY
TRBV29-1 | SAQSSGEQY
TRBV10-3 | AISESSWTRINEQF
TRBV7-7 | ASSPDSIGNQPQH
TRBV11-3 | ASSVAGQNEQF
TRBV11-2 | ASSLVQGGLNTEAF
TRBV7-9 | ASSPTGAGYT
TRBV6-5 | ASSKGQGDQPQH
TRBV7-6 | ASSPRLAGDTQY
TRBV14 | ASSQVDRRNSPLH
TRBV19 | ASRENTEAF
TRBV12-5 | ASGTDGVEAF
TRBV18 | ASSPSYGHQETQY
TRBV15 | ATSRDLPGSSYEQY
TRBV7-6 | ASSLGGTGAYEQY
TRBV2 | ASSGDRSQETQY
TRBV28 | ASSTTGGDGNEQF
TRBV29-1 | SVPLAGAYNEQF
TRBV10-1 | ASSEMGTRGSLRKTQY
TRBV5-4 | ASSLEGETQY
TRBV5-4 | ASSFGTGRGHNQPQH
TRBV28 | ASSFSGPLNQPQH
TRBV28 | ASSMTSQGFQPQH
TRBV7-8 | ASSLDTGGYT
TRBV4-1 | ASSHEPGGETQY
TRBV7-9 | ASSFLQETYWGYT
TRBV29-1 | SVSDRVSYEQY
TRBV27 | ASSPRGAGNYGYT
TRBV28 | ASSIYSMGYNEQF